This T cell receptor beta chain stems from a study of T-cell reconstitution after alpha-beta-depleted transplantation in children. Study-level points and caveats: By one year post-transplant, T-cell counts and diversity largely arose from T cells that were newly produced.

Unique molecular identifiers were used in preparing the TCRbeta library. MiXCR, run by TCRdb on the PCR reads, gives a single entry per CDR3 protein. This sample has under 250,000 distinct CDR3 sequences, with roughly 25% found just once. With respect to this clonotype: Its cognate antigen is unknown.

Germline lookup yields CDR1 SQVTM and CDR2 ANQGSEA. The CDR3 loop spans 12 amino acids. V shed 4 bases and J shed 5 bases, with 11 bases lying between them. The chain has TRBV29-1 and TRBJ1-1, with D hard to call. This TCR was sampled from a female patient under 10 years old who had a stem cell transplant for congenital amegakaryocytic thrombocytopenia, so the T cells may come from the graft donor. The specimen comprised PBMCs, mostly from graft donor cells, sampled 360 days after TCRalphabeta/CD19-depleted stem cell transplant. The CDR3 nucleotides read TGCAGCGTTGCTAATGGGGTAACTGAAGCTTTCTTT. Protein sequence: CSVANGVTEAFF.